The next 2 T cell receptor beta chains were all read from a single sample in a study of shared clonotypes between healthy human individuals. Sequencing was performed with immunoSEQ multiplex PCR; in TCRdb, only in-frame clones are kept and a portion is missing. The data show roughly 2.2 million clones, with 85% to 95% seen just once and 0.37% held by the top ten. The sample comprised naive CD4+ T cells from PBMCs. Subset specified: CD45RA+ positively selected. These receptors were obtained from a man in his late teens or twenties in good health. Some clones in this sample may be carry-over from other donors' samples.

The chain has TRBV7-3 and TRBJ2-2; D remains ambiguous. The germline CDR1 and CDR2 sequences are SGHTA and FQGTGA. The V end was cut by 0 bases, the J end by 4 bases, with 15 bases between. The CDR3 covers 17 residues. CDR3 in DNA: TGTGCCAGCAGCTTAACGGCGGCTAGAAGCGCCACCGGGGAGCTGTTTTTT. Amino acid sequence: CASSLTAARSATGELFF.

The chain links TRBV5-4 to TRBJ2-5; D is perhaps TRBD2 (5 bases). V gave up 4 bases and J gave up 1 base, with 20 bases separating them. The CDR3 has 17 amino acids. Germline V lookup: CDR1 SGHNT, CDR2 YYREEE (reference sequence). CDR3 sequence: CASSPLPSRASQETQYF. The CDR3 DNA follows: TGTGCCAGCAGCCCCCTCCCATCGCGGGCCTCCCAAGAGACCCAGTACTTC.